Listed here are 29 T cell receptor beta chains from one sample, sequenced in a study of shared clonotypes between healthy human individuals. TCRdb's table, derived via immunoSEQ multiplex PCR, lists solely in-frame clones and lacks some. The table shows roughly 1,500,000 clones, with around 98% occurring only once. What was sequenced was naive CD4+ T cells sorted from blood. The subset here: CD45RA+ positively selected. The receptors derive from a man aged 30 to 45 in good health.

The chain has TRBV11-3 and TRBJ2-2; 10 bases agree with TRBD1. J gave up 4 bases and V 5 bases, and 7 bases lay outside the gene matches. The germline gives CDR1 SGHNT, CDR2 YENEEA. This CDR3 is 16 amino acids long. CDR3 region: CASSPRTGGTTGELFF. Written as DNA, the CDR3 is TGTGCCAGCAGCCCTAGGACAGGGGGAACCACCGGGGAGCTGTTTTTT.

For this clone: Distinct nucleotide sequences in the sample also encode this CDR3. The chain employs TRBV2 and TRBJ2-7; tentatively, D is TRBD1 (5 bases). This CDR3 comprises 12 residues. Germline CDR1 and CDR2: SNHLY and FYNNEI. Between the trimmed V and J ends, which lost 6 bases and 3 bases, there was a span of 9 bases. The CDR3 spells CASRTDSYEQYF. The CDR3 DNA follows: TGTGCCAGCAGAACCGACAGCTACGAGCAGTACTTC.

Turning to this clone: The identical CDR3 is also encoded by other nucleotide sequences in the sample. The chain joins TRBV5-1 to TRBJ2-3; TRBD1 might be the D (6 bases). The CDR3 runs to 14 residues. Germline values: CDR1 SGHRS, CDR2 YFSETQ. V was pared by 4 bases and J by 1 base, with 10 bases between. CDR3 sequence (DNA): TGCGCCAGCAGCCCGGGACAACGCACAGATACGCAGTATTTT. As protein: CASSPGQRTDTQYF.

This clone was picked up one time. This chain's CDR3 is CASSLQVVLANYSYEQYF. CDR3 DNA sequence: TGTGCCAGCAGCTTGCAGGTGGTACTAGCGAACTACTCCTACGAGCAGTACTTC. This sequence joins TRBV11-2 and TRBJ2-7; TRBD2 aligns across 7 bases. This CDR3 is built from 18 residues. V lost 3 bases and J lost 0; bases outside the gene matches: 14. From germline, CDR1 is SGHAT and CDR2 FQNNGV.

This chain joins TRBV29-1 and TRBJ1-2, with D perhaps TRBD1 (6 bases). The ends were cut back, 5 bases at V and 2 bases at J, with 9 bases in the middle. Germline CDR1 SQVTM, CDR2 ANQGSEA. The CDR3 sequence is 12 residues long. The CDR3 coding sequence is TGCAGCGTTCATACAGGGAACTATGGCTACACCTTC. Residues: CSVHTGNYGYTF.

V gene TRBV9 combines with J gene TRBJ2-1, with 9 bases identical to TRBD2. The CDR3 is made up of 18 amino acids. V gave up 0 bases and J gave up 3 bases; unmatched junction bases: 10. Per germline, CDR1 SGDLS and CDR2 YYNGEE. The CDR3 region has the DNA TGTGCCAGCAGCGTAGAGGGGAGGCTAGCGGGATTCTACAATGAGCAGTTCTTC. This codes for CASSVEGRLAGFYNEQFF.

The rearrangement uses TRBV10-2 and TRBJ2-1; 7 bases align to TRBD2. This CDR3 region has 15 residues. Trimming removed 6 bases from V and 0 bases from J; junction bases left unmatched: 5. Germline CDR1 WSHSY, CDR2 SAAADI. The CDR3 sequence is CASRPGLSSYNEQFF. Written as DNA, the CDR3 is TGCGCCAGCAGGCCGGGACTAAGCTCCTACAATGAGCAGTTCTTC.

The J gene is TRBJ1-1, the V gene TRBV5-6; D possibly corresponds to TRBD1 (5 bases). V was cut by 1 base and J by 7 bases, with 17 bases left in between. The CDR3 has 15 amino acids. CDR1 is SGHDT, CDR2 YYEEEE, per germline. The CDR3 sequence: CASSLSGTAIFEAFF. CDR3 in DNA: TGTGCCAGCAGCTTGTCTGGGACCGCCATATTTGAAGCTTTCTTT.

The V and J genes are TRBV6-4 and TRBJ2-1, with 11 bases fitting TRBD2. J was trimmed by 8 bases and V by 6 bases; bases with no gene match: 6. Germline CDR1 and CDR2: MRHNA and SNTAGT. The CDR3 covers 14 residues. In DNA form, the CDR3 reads TGTGCCAGCAGAACACTAGCGGGAGTCCATGAGCAGTTCTTC. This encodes CASRTLAGVHEQFF.

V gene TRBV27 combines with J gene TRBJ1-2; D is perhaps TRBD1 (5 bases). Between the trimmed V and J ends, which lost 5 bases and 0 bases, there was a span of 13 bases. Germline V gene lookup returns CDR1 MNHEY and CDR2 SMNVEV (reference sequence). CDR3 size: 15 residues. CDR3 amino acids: CASSGTRGANYGYTF. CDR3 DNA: TGTGCCAGCAGTGGGACGCGTGGGGCTAACTATGGCTACACCTTC.

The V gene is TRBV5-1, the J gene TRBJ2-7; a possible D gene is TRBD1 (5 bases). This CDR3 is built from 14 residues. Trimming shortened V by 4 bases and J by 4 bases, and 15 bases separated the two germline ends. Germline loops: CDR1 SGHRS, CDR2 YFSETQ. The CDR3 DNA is TGCGCCAGCAGCCCTCTGACAGACGCGTACGAGCAGTACTTC. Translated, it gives CASSPLTDAYEQYF.

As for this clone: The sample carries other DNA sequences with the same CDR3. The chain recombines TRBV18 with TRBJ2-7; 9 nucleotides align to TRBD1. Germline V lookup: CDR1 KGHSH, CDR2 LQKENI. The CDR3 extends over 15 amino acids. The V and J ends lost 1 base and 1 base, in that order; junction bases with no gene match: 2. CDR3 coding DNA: TGTGCCAGCTCACCACGGACAGGGGCGTCCTACGAGCAGTACTTC. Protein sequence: CASSPRTGASYEQYF.

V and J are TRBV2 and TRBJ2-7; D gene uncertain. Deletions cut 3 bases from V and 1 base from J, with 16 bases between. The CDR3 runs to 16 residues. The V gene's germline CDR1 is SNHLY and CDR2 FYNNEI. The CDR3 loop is CASSDGRAQRSYEQYF. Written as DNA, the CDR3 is TGTGCCAGCAGTGATGGTAGGGCACAACGATCCTACGAGCAGTACTTC.

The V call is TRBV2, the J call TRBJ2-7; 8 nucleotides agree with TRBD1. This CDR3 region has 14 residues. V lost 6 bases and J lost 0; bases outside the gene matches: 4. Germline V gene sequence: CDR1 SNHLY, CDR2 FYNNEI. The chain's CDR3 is CASRADRASYEQYF. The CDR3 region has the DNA TGTGCCAGCAGAGCGGACAGGGCCTCCTACGAGCAGTACTTC. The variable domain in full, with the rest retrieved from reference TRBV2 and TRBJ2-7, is EPEVTQTPSHQVTQMGQEVILRCVPISNHLYFYWYRQILGQKVEFLVSFYNNEISEKSEIFDDQFSVERPDGSNFTLKIRSTKLEDSAMYFCASRADRASYEQYFGPGTRLTVT.

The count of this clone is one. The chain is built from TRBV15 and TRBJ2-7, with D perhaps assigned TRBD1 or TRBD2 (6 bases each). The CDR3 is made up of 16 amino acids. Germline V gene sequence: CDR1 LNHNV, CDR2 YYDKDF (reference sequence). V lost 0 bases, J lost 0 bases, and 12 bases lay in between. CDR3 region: CATSREWGAASYEQYF. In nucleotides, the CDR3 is TGTGCCACCAGCAGAGAGTGGGGGGCGGCCTCCTACGAGCAGTACTTC. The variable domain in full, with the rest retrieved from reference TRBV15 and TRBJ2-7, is DAMVIQNPRYQVTQFGKPVTLSCSQTLNHNVMYWYQQKSSQAPKLLFHYYDKDFNNEADTPDNFQSRRPNTSFCFLDIRSPGLGDTAMYLCATSREWGAASYEQYFGPGTRLTVT.

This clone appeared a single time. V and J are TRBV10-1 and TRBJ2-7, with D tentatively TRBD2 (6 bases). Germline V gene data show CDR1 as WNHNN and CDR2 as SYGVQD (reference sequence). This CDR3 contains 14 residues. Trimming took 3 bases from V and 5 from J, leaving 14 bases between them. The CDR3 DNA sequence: TGCGCCAGCAGTGAAGGAGGGAGTGTTGACGAGCAGTACTTC. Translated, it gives CASSEGGSVDEQYF.

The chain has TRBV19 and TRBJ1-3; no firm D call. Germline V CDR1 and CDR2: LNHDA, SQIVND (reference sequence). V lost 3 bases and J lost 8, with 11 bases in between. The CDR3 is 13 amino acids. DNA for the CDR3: TGTGCCAGTAGTATCTCGGATCGGGACACCATATATTTT. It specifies CASSISDRDTIYF.

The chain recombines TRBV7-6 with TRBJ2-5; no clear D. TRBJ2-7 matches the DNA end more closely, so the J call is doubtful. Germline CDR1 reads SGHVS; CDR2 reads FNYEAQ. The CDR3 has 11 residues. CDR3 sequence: CASSRGYEQYF. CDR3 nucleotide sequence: TGTGCCAGCAGCCGCGGTTACGAGCAGTACTTC.

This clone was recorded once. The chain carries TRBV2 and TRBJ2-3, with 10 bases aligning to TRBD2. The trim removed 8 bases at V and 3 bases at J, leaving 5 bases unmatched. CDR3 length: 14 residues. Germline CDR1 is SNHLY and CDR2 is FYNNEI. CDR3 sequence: CASQLAGSTDTQYF. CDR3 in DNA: TGTGCCAGCCAACTAGCGGGATCGACAGATACGCAGTATTTT.

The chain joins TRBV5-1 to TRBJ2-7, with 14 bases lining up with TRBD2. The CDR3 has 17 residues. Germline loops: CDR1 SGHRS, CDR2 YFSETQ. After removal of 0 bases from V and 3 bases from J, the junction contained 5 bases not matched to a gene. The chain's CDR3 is CASSLGLAGGQNYEQYF. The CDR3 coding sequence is TGCGCCAGCAGCTTGGGACTAGCGGGAGGGCAGAACTACGAGCAGTACTTC.

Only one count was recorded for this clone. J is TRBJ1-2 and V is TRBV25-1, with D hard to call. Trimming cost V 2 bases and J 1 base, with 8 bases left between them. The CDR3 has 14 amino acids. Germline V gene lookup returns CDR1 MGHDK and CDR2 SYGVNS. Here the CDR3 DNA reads TGTGCCAGCAGTGAACAGGCGATTAACTATGGCTACACCTTC. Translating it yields CASSEQAINYGYTF.

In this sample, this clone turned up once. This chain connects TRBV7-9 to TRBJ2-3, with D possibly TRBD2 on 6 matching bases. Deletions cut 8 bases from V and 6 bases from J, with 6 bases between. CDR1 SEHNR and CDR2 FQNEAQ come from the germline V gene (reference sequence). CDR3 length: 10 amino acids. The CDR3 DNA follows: TGTGCCAGCGGGGGGGATACGCAGTATTTT. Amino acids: CASGGDTQYF.

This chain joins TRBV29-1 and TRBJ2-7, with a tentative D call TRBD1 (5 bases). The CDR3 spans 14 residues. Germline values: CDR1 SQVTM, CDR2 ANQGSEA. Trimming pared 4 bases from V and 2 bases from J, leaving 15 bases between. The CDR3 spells CSVVILDKAYEQYF. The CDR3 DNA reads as TGCAGCGTTGTAATTCTGGACAAAGCCTACGAGCAGTACTTC.

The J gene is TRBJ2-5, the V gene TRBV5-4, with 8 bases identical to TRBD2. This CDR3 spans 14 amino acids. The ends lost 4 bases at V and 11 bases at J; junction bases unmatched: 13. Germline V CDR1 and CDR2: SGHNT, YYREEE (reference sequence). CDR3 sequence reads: CASSRSGNPQKQYF. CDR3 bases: TGTGCCAGCAGCCGTAGCGGGAACCCCCAGAAGCAGTACTTC.

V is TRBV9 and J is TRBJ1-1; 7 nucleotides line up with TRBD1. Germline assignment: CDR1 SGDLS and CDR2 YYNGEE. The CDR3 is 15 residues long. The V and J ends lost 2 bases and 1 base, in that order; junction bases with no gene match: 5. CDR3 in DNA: TGTGCCAGCAGCGTCTCGGGACAGCCGAACACTGAAGCTTTCTTT. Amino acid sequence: CASSVSGQPNTEAFF.

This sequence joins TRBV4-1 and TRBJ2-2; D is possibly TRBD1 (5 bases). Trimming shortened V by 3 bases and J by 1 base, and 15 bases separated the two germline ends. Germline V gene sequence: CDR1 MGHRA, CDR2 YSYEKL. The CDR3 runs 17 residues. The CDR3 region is CASSHMVGPWNTGELFF. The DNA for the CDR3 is TGCGCCAGCAGCCATATGGTGGGGCCCTGGAACACCGGGGAGCTGTTTTTT.

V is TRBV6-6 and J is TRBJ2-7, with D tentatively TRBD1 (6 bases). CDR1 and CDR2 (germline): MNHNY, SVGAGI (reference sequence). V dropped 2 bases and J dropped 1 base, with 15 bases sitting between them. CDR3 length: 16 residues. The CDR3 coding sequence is TGTGCCAGCAGTTACCAACGGGTCAGGGGATCCTACGAGCAGTACTTC. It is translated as CASSYQRVRGSYEQYF.

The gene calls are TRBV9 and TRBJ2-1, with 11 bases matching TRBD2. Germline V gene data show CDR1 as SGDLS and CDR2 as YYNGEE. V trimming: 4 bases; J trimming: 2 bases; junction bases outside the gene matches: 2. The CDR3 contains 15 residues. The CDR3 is CASSPTSGTYNEQFF. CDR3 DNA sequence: TGTGCCAGCAGCCCGACTAGCGGGACCTACAATGAGCAGTTCTTC.

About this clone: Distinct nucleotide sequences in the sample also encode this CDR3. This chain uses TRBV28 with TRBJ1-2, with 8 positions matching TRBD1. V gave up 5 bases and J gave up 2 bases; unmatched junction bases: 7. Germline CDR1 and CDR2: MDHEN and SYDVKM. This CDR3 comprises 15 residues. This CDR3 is CASSLGQGGNYGYTF. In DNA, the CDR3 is TGTGCCAGCAGTCTCGGACAGGGAGGCAACTATGGCTACACCTTC.